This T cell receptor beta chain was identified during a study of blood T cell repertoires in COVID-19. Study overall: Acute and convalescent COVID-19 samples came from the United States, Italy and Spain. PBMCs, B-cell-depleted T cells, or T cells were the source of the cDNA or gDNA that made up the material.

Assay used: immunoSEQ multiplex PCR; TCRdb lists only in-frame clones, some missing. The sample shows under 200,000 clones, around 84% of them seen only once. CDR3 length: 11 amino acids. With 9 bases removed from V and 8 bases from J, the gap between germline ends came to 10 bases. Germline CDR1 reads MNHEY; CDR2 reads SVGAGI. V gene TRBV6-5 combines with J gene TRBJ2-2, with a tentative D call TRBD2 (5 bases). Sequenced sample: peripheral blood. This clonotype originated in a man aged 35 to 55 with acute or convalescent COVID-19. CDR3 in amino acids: CASRRGGELFF. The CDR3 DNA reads TGTGCCAGTAGGAGAGGGGGGGAGCTGTTTTTT.